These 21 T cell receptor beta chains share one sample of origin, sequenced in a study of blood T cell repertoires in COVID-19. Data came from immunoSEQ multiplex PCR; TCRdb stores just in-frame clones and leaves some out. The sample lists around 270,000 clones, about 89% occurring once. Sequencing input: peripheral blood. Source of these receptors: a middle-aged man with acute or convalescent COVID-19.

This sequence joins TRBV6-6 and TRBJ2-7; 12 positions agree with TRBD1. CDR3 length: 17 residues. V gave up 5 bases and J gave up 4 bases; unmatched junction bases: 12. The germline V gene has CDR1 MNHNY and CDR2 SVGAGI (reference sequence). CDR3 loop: CASSQRNPGQGAYEQYF. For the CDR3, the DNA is TGTGCCAGCAGTCAACGAAACCCGGGACAGGGGGCATACGAGCAGTACTTC.

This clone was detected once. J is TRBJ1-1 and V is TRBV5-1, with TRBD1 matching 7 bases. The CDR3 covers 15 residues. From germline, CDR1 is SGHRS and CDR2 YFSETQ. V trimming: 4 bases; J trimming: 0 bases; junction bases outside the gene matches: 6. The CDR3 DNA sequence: TGCGCCAGCAGCCCCCTGGACAGGTTGAACACTGAAGCTTTCTTT. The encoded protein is CASSPLDRLNTEAFF.

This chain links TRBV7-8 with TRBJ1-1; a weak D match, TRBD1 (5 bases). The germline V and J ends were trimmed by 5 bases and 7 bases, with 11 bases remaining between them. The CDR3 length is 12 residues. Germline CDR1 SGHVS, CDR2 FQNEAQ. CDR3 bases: TGTGCCAGCAGCCCATGGGGGGGTGAAGCTTTCTTT. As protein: CASSPWGGEAFF.

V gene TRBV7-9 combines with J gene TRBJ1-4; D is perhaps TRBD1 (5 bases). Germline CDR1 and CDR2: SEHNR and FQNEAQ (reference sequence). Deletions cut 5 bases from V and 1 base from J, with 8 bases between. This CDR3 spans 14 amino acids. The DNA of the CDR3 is TGTGCCAGCAGCCCGGGGGGAACTAATGAAAAACTGTTTTTT. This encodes CASSPGGTNEKLFF.

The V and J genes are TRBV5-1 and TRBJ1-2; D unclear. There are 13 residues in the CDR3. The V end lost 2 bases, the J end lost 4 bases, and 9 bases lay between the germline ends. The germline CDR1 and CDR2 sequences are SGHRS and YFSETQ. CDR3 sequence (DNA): TGCGCCAGCAGCTTCCTTGGCCCCTATGGCTACACCTTC. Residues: CASSFLGPYGYTF.

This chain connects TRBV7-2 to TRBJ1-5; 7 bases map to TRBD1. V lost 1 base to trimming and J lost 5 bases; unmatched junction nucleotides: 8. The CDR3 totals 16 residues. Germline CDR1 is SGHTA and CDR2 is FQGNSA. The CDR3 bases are TGTGCCAGCAGCTTAGAAAAAAGGGGGCGAGATCAGCCCCAGCATTTT. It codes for CASSLEKRGRDQPQHF.

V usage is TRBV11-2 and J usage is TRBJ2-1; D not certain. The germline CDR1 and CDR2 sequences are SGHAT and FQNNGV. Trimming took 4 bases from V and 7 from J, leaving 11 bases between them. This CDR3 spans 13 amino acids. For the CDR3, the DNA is TGTGCCAGCAGCTCCTCGGGTAAGAATGAGCAGTTCTTC. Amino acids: CASSSSGKNEQFF.

The CDR3 DNA reads as TGTGCCAGCAGTTACGACGGGGGGCGAGGTGAAGCTTTCTTT. Amino acids: CASSYDGGRGEAFF. This chain joins TRBV6-6 and TRBJ1-1; perhaps TRBD1 as D (6 bases). This CDR3 is built from 14 residues. V was clipped by 2 bases and J by 7 bases, with 14 bases between them. Germline CDR1 reads MNHNY; CDR2 reads SVGAGI (reference sequence).

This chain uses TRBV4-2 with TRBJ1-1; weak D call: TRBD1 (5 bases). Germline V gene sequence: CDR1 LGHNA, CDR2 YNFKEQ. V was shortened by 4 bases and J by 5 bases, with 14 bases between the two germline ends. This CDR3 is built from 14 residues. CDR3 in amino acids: CASSPGRGSTEAFF. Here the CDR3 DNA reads TGTGCCAGCAGCCCGGGACGGGGGAGTACTGAAGCTTTCTTT.

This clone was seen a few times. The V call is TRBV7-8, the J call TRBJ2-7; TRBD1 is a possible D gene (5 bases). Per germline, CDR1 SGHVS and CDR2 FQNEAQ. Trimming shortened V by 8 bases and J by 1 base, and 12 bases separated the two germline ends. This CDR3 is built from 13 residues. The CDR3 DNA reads TGTGCCAGCTCTTGGACAAGGTCCTACGAGCAGTACTTC. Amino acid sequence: CASSWTRSYEQYF.

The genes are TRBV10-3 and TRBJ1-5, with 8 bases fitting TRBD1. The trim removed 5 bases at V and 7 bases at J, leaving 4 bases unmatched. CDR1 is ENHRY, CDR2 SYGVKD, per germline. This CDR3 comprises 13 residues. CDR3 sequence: CAISLTGEQPQHF. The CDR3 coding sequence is TGTGCCATCAGTTTGACAGGGGAGCAGCCCCAGCATTTT.

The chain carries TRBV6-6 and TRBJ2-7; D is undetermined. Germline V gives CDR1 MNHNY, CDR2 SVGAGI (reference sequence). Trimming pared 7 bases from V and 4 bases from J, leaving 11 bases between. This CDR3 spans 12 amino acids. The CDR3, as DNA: TGTGCCAGCACCCAGGCTGGATACGAGCAGTACTTC. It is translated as CASTQAGYEQYF.

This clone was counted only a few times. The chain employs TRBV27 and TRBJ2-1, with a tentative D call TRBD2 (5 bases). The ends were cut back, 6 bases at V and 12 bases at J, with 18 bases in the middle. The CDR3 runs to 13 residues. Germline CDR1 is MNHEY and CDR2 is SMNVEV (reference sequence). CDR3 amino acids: CASSAGPANRQFF. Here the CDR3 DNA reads TGTGCCAGCAGCGCGGGCCCGGCAAATCGGCAGTTCTTC.

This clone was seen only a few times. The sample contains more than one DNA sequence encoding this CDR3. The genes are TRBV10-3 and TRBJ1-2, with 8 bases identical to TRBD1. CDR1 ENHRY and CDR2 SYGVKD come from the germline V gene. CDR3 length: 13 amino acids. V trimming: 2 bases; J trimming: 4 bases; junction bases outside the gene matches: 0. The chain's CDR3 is CAISEGQGYGYTF. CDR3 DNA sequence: TGTGCCATCAGTGAGGGACAGGGCTATGGCTACACCTTC.

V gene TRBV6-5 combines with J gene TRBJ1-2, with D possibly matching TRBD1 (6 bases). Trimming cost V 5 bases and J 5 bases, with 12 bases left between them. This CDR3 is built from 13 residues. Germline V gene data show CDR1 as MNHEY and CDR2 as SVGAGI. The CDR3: CASSTTGQYGYTF. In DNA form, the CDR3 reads TGTGCCAGCAGTACCACTGGACAGTATGGCTACACCTTC.

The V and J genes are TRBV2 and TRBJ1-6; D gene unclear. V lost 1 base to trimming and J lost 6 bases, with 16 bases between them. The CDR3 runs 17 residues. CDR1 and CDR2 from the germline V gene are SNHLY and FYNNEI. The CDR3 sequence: CASSEEGGLLSNSPLHF. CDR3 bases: TGTGCCAGCAGTGAAGAAGGCGGTCTCTTGTCTAATTCACCCCTCCACTTT. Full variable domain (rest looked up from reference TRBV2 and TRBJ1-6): EPEVTQTPSHQVTQMGQEVILRCVPISNHLYFYWYRQILGQKVEFLVSFYNNEISEKSEIFDDQFSVERPDGSNFTLKIRSTKLEDSAMYFCASSEEGGLLSNSPLHFGNGTRLTVT.

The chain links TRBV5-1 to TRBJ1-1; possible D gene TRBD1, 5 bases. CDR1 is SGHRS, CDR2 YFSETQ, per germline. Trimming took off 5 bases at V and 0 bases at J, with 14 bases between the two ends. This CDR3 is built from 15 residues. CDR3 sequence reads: CASSNYQGVNTEAFF. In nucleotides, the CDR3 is TGCGCCAGCAGTAATTACCAGGGTGTGAACACTGAAGCTTTCTTT.

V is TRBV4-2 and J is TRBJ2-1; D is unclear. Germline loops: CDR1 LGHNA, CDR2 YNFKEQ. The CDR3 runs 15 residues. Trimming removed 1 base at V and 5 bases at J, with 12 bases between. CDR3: CASSQAQRIDNEQFF. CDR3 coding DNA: TGTGCCAGCAGCCAAGCCCAACGTATAGACAATGAGCAGTTCTTC.

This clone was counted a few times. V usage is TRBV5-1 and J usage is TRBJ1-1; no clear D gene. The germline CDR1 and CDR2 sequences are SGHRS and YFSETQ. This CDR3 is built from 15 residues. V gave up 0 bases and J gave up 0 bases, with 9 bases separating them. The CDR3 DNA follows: TGCGCCAGCAGCTTGGCCGAACAGCTGAACACTGAAGCTTTCTTT. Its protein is CASSLAEQLNTEAFF.

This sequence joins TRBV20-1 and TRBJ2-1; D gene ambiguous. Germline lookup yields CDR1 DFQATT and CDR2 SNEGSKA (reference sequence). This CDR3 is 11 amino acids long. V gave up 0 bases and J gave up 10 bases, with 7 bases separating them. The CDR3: CSARDWPEQFF. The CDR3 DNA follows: TGCAGTGCTAGAGATTGGCCCGAGCAGTTCTTC.

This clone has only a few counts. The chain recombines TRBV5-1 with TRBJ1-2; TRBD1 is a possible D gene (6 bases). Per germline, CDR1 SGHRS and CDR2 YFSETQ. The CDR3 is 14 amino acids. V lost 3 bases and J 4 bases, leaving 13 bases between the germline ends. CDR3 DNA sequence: TGCGCCAGCAGCTACTCGGGGGGGCTCTATGGCTACACCTTC. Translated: CASSYSGGLYGYTF. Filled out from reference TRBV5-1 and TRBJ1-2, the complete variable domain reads KAGVTQTPRYLIKTRGQQVTLSCSPISGHRSVSWYQQTPGQGLQFLFEYFSETQRNKGNFPGRFSGRQFSNSRSEMNVSTLELGDSALYLCASSYSGGLYGYTFGSGTRLTVV.